The 8 T cell receptor beta chains in this list originate from one sample, sequenced in a study of cytomegalovirus exposure and HLA in healthy donors. With 60 Vbeta and 13 Jbeta primers, the PCR was carried out. Assay: immunoSEQ multiplex PCR; the TCRdb copy retains only in-frame clones and omits some. The data contain 170,000 or so clones, approximately 84% of them singletons. What was sequenced was PBMCs. The receptors originated from a girl between 5 and 17 years old in good health and CMV-seropositive.

J is TRBJ1-1 and V is TRBV27; 7 bases fit TRBD1. Germline CDR1 MNHEY, CDR2 SMNVEV (reference sequence). Losses at the gene ends were 0 bases for V and 2 bases for J; bases not matched to a gene: 3. This CDR3 has 15 amino acids. CDR3 amino acids: CASSLSGTVNTEAFF. CDR3 nucleotide sequence: TGTGCCAGCAGTTTATCTGGGACAGTTAACACTGAAGCTTTCTTT.

The rearrangement uses TRBV7-8 and TRBJ2-4; D uncertain. The CDR3 contains 17 residues. Germline assignment: CDR1 SGHVS and CDR2 FQNEAQ. The V and J ends lost 4 bases and 0 bases respectively, with 16 bases between them. CDR3 nucleotides: TGTGCCAGCAGCTCCGCTGGCTGGCGGCTAGCCAAAAACATTCAGTACTTC. Amino acid sequence: CASSSAGWRLAKNIQYF. The full variable domain, in which reference TRBV7-8 and TRBJ2-4 provide the parts outside the CDR3, is GAGVSQSPRYKVAKRGQDVALRCDPISGHVSLFWYQQALGQGPEFLTYFQNEAQLDKSGLPSDRFFAERPEGSVSTLKIQRTQQEDSAVYLCASSSAGWRLAKNIQYFGAGTRLSVL.

The V call is TRBV7-3, the J call TRBJ2-3, with a weak D call TRBD1 (5 bases). This CDR3 has 13 amino acids. Germline V gene lookup returns CDR1 SGHTA and CDR2 FQGTGA. V was shortened by 4 bases and J by 3 bases, with 8 bases between the two germline ends. Here the CDR3 DNA reads TGTGCCAGCAGCTCAGGGTGGACAGATACGCAGTATTTT. Translating gives CASSSGWTDTQYF.

This chain joins TRBV13 and TRBJ1-2; a possible D gene is TRBD1 (6 bases). Looked up from germline, CDR1 is PRHDT and CDR2 is FYEKMQ (reference sequence). The CDR3 length is 14 residues. The V and J ends lost 2 bases and 6 bases respectively, with 13 bases between them. CDR3 DNA: TGTGCCAGCAGCTTATTAGGACAGTTAAATGGCTACACCTTC. Its translation: CASSLLGQLNGYTF.

The rearrangement joins TRBV29-1 to TRBJ1-1; no clear D. V was cut by 7 bases and J by 1 base, with 13 bases left in between. Germline V gene lookup returns CDR1 SQVTM and CDR2 ANQGSEA. The CDR3 totals 13 residues. The CDR3 DNA reads TGCAGCGCCCGGTGGGAGGGGAACACTGAAGCTTTCTTT. It translates to CSARWEGNTEAFF.

V gene TRBV16 combines with J gene TRBJ1-2, with TRBD1 matching 9 bases. Germline CDR1 and CDR2: KGHSY and FQNENV. V lost 5 bases and J lost 8; bases outside the gene matches: 9. The CDR3 is 14 amino acids. The CDR3 here is CASSSDRGGKGYTF. The CDR3, as DNA: TGTGCCAGCAGCTCGGACAGGGGAGGTAAAGGCTACACCTTC.

The CDR3 DNA sequence: TGTGCCAGCAGCAAAGCGGGGGGTTACACAGATACGCAGTATTTT. It specifies CASSKAGGYTDTQYF. This chain connects TRBV9 to TRBJ2-3, with 9 bases identical to TRBD2. CDR1 SGDLS and CDR2 YYNGEE come from the germline V gene. The J segment lost 2 bases and the V segment lost 4 bases, leaving 5 bases of the junction unmatched. The CDR3 runs 15 residues.

This clone was observed a single time. The rearrangement links TRBV6-1 to TRBJ1-1; no definite D call. V dropped 0 bases and J dropped 0 bases, with 8 bases sitting between them. The germline gives CDR1 MNHNS, CDR2 SASEGT. There are 15 residues in the CDR3. CDR3 region: CASSEAAVLNTEAFF. CDR3 DNA sequence: TGTGCCAGCAGTGAAGCCGCGGTCTTGAACACTGAAGCTTTCTTT.